The 18 T cell receptor beta chains presented below share a single source sample, sequenced in a study of T cells in Graves' hyperthyroidism and ophthalmopathy. RNA transcripts gave rise to amplified TCR beta CDR3 regions. The study used the HTBI primer set for a first-round RT-PCR of the TCR CDR3. Each CDR3 protein gets one entry after TCRdb re-called the multiplex PCR reads with MiXCR. The profile shows around 200,000 distinct CDR3 sequences, about 16% of them singletons. Sequencing used blood. The receptors here all came from a man in his forties or fifties with Graves' hyperthyroidism.

As for this clonotype: A much larger clonotype is one base distant, so this may be a read error. This sequence joins TRBV6-1 and TRBJ1-1; 8 nucleotides line up with TRBD1. The CDR3 runs 15 residues. The germline CDR1 and CDR2 sequences are MNHNS and SASEGT. CDR3 in amino acids: CASSRTGRRNAEAFF. The CDR3, as DNA: TGTGCCAGCAGTCGGACAGGGAGGCGGAACGCTGAAGCTTTCTTT.

In this sample, this clonotype turned up many times. The rearrangement joins TRBV20-1 to TRBJ2-7; maybe TRBD2 (6 bases). Trimming took 1 base from V and 6 from J, leaving 13 bases between them. The V gene's germline CDR1 is DFQATT and CDR2 SNEGSKA (reference sequence). The CDR3 length is 13 residues. The CDR3: CSARVRESGEQYF. The CDR3 nucleotides read TGCAGTGCTAGAGTCCGGGAGTCAGGCGAGCAGTACTTC.

V is TRBV6-1 and J is TRBJ2-1, with 10 nucleotides matching TRBD2. The CDR3 has 14 amino acids. Trimming removed 6 bases from V and 7 bases from J; junction bases left unmatched: 6. Germline V gene data show CDR1 as MNHNS and CDR2 as SASEGT. The CDR3 DNA sequence: TGTGCCAGCAGGACTAGCGGGTTTAAAAATGAGCAGTTCTTC. Translated: CASRTSGFKNEQFF.

In this sample, this clonotype turned up a few times. The rearrangement uses TRBV20-1 and TRBJ2-6; 12 bases are a match to TRBD1. The junction had 6 bases not matched to a gene; V was cut back by 1 base and J by 2 bases. The length of the CDR3 is 18 residues. Germline CDR1 reads DFQATT; CDR2 reads SNEGSKA (reference sequence). The CDR3 DNA follows: TGCAGTGCTAGAGCGGGACAGGGGGCGTTAACTGGGGCCAACGTCCTGACTTTC. Translated, it gives CSARAGQGALTGANVLTF.

In this sample, this clonotype turned up many times. The CDR3 bases are TGTGCCAGCGACCGGGGACTAGCGGGGAGTGAGCAGTTCTTC. Amino acids: CASDRGLAGSEQFF. The V gene is TRBV6-2 or TRBV6-3, the J gene TRBJ2-1; 13 bases agree with TRBD2. Germline V gives CDR1 MNHEY, CDR2 SVGEGT. Trimming took 8 bases from V and 9 from J; bases not matched to a gene: 7. CDR3 length equals 14 residues.

This clonotype showed up many times. J is TRBJ1-1 and V is TRBV12-3 or TRBV12-4, with D maybe TRBD1 (5 bases). CDR3 size: 15 residues. V dropped 3 bases and J dropped 4 bases, with 15 bases sitting between them. CDR3: CASSFDSLGGTEAFF. DNA for the CDR3: TGTGCCAGCAGTTTCGATTCCCTGGGGGGCACTGAAGCTTTCTTT.

This clonotype was detected ten times or more. The chain has TRBV6-1 and TRBJ2-2; D not resolved. The CDR3 extends over 15 amino acids. Germline V gives CDR1 MNHNS, CDR2 SASEGT. Trimming cost V 1 base and J 3 bases, with 9 bases left between them. In DNA, the CDR3 is TGTGCCAGCAGTGAAGGCAGTATCGACACCGGGGAGCTGTTTTTT. As protein: CASSEGSIDTGELFF.

This clonotype was counted only a few times. The chain couples TRBV24-1 to TRBJ2-2; 7 bases agree with TRBD1. Per germline, CDR1 KGHDR and CDR2 SFDVKD. The CDR3 loop spans 16 amino acids. After removal of 3 bases from V and 0 bases from J, the junction contained 3 bases not matched to a gene. The CDR3 is CATSDPGTANTGELFF. The DNA for the CDR3 is TGTGCCACCAGTGATCCCGGGACAGCGAACACCGGGGAGCTGTTTTTT.

This clonotype was detected ten times or more. The chain couples TRBV24-1 to TRBJ2-5; D is unclear. Germline V lookup: CDR1 KGHDR, CDR2 SFDVKD. This CDR3 contains 11 residues. V lost 4 bases, J lost 4 bases, and 3 bases lay in between. The CDR3 coding sequence is TGTGCCACCAGTGAAGGAGAGACCCAGTACTTC. Amino acid sequence: CATSEGETQYF.

In this sample, this clonotype turned up a few times. J is TRBJ2-7 and V is TRBV28; TRBD1 aligns across 7 bases. The CDR3 has 14 amino acids. Germline V gene data show CDR1 as MDHEN and CDR2 as SYDVKM. With V trimmed by 7 bases and J by 0 bases, 6 bases remained unmatched. CDR3: CASIRDRASYEQYF. DNA for the CDR3: TGTGCCAGCATCCGCGACAGGGCCTCCTACGAGCAGTACTTC. Combining the CDR3 with reference TRBV28 and TRBJ2-7 gives the whole variable domain DVKVTQSSRYLVKRTGEKVFLECVQDMDHENMFWYRQDPGLGLRLIYFSYDVKMKEKGDIPEGYSVSREKKERFSLILESASTNQTSMYLCASIRDRASYEQYFGPGTRLTVT.

This clonotype was recorded many times. This sequence joins TRBV7-8 and TRBJ2-1; tentatively, D is TRBD2 (5 bases). Germline lookup yields CDR1 SGHVS and CDR2 FQNEAQ. Trimming left V 4 bases short and J 8 bases short, with 15 bases between. This CDR3 is built from 14 residues. The CDR3 reads CASSSWTDPHEQFF. DNA of the CDR3: TGTGCCAGCAGCTCCTGGACTGATCCCCATGAGCAGTTCTTC.

This clonotype was detected ten times or more. The rearrangement links TRBV27 to TRBJ2-5, with 7 bases identical to TRBD1. J lost 1 base, V lost 4 bases, and 9 bases had no gene match. CDR1 and CDR2 (germline): MNHEY, SMNVEV (reference sequence). The CDR3 sequence is 16 residues long. The CDR3 DNA reads TGTGCCAGCAGTTCCTGGGCAGGGGGACCCCAAGAGACCCAGTACTTC. Protein sequence: CASSSWAGGPQETQYF.

This clonotype was seen many times. V is TRBV18 and J is TRBJ1-6; possibly TRBD1 for D (5 bases). This CDR3 spans 14 amino acids. Germline V lookup: CDR1 KGHSH, CDR2 LQKENI. V dropped 1 base and J dropped 7 bases, with 8 bases sitting between them. CDR3 residues: CASSPQGWNSPLHF. The CDR3 region has the DNA TGTGCCAGCTCACCACAGGGGTGGAATTCACCCCTCCACTTT.

This clonotype has ten or more counts. The chain couples TRBV20-1 to TRBJ2-3, with D perhaps TRBD1 or TRBD2 (6 bases each). Germline V gives CDR1 DFQATT, CDR2 SNEGSKA (reference sequence). V was cut by 1 base and J by 1 base, with 9 bases left in between. The CDR3 length is 14 residues. The CDR3 DNA sequence: TGCAGTGCTAGAGTGGGGGGCCGCACAGATACGCAGTATTTT. This translates into CSARVGGRTDTQYF.

This chain uses TRBV7-8 with TRBJ2-3; maybe TRBD2 (5 bases). CDR3 length: 14 residues. Germline CDR1 and CDR2: SGHVS and FQNEAQ. V shed 4 bases and J shed 6 bases, with 14 bases lying between them. The CDR3 protein is CASSSSLGADTQYF. Here the CDR3 DNA reads TGTGCCAGCAGCTCTAGCTTGGGCGCGGATACGCAGTATTTT.

In its sample, this clonotype was seen many times. The chain uses TRBV20-1 and TRBJ2-7; 9 bases agree with TRBD1. In germline, CDR1 is DFQATT, CDR2 SNEGSKA (reference sequence). This CDR3 has 13 amino acids. The V segment lost 6 bases and the J segment 6 bases; nucleotides outside the gene matches: 9. The CDR3 DNA is TGCAGTGCCGAGACCGGGACAGGGCTCGAGCAGTACTTC. It yields the protein CSAETGTGLEQYF.

This clonotype was seen repeatedly, ten times or more. This rearrangement joins TRBV30 to TRBJ1-1; D call uncertain. The CDR3 runs to 15 residues. Germline CDR1 GTSNPN, CDR2 SVGIG (reference sequence). V was trimmed by 0 bases and J by 3 bases, leaving 14 bases between them. CDR3 DNA sequence: TGTGCCTGGAGTGTATTGTTTTCCGGGGACACTGAAGCTTTCTTT. Amino acid sequence: CAWSVLFSGDTEAFF.

This clonotype appeared many times. The rearrangement uses TRBV2 and TRBJ2-7; a weak D match, TRBD2 (6 bases). In germline, CDR1 is SNHLY, CDR2 FYNNEI. The CDR3 extends over 12 amino acids. With 5 bases removed from V and 4 bases from J, the gap between germline ends came to 9 bases. In DNA form, the CDR3 reads TGTGCCAGCAGTTCCGGGAGTTACGAGCAGTACTTC. Its translation: CASSSGSYEQYF.